This T cell receptor beta chain was sequenced in a study of blood T cell repertoires in COVID-19. The wider study: Sites across the United States, Italy and Spain contributed samples from acute and convalescent COVID-19. T cells, B-cell-depleted T cells, or PBMCs supplied cDNA or gDNA.

In the authors' methods: Reference gene primer amplification gave estimated nucleated cell counts. Some clones are missing from TCRdb's copy, which holds only in-frame ones; the method was immunoSEQ multiplex PCR. V, J and clone size are those of that table, while D and trimming were read from the DNA. The profile shows 100,000 to 120,000 clones, approximately 81% of them singletons. Germline CDR1 reads SNHLY; CDR2 reads FYNNEI. V shed 6 bases, J shed 2 bases, and the junction held 7 bases outside the gene matches. This CDR3 spans 15 amino acids. The specimen sequenced was peripheral blood. The rearrangement links TRBV2 to TRBJ2-1, with 7 bases lining up with TRBD2. This TCR was sampled from a man in his fifties or sixties with acute or convalescent COVID-19. CDR3 amino acids: CASSGERGAYNEQFF. CDR3 nucleotides: TGTGCCAGCAGCGGAGAGCGGGGAGCCTACAATGAGCAGTTCTTC.